The T cell receptor (beta chain) under discussion was sequenced for a study of blood T cell repertoires in COVID-19. Study background: From the United States, Italy and Spain came samples of acute and convalescent COVID-19. Sources were T cells, B-cell-depleted T cells, or PBMCs; the material itself was cDNA or gDNA.

Deletions cut 5 bases from V and 0 bases from J, with 11 bases between. The V gene's germline CDR1 is KGHDR and CDR2 SFDVKD. The CDR3 extends over 15 amino acids. Study processing details: Reference gene primer amplification in the assay estimated nucleated cell counts. Sequencing used immunoSEQ multiplex PCR; TCRdb keeps in-frame clones, though not all of them. The V and J calls and the clone size are those of that table, but D and trimming were determined from the DNA. This table has approximately 240,000 clones, roughly 80% appearing once. This rearrangement joins TRBV24-1 to TRBJ2-3; the D gene is possibly TRBD1 (5 bases). The sequenced sample was peripheral blood. This sequence was found in a woman aged 25-40 years who had recovered from COVID-19. CDR3 protein: CATSGLPGSTDTQYF. As DNA, the CDR3 is TGTGCCACCAGTGGGTTACCAGGGAGCACAGATACGCAGTATTTT.